The entry below describes one TCR beta chain. Its antigen is undetermined. The table came from immunoSEQ multiplex PCR; TCRdb's copy has only in-frame clones and leaves some out. The sample has 100,000 or so clones; approximately 90% are singletons. These data originate in a study of T cell responses to AZD1222 COVID-19 vaccine. Whole-study findings and limits: Per reports, nearly half of all spike-specific TCRs target regions that are unmutated in variants.

Germline loops: CDR1 SGHTA, CDR2 FQGNSA. V lost 10 bases, J lost 3 bases, and 9 bases stayed unmatched. The CDR3 extends over 15 amino acids. The source was peripheral blood, collected 28 days after the second AZD1222 dose. The chain links TRBV7-2 to TRBJ2-1; 10 positions match TRBD2. This receptor was taken from an adult who received the AZD1222 COVID-19 vaccine. CDR3 in amino acids: CAILKREGHYNEQFF. The CDR3 coding sequence is TGTGCCATTCTAAAGCGGGAGGGCCACTACAATGAGCAGTTCTTC.